This T cell receptor beta chain stems from a study of cytomegalovirus exposure and HLA in healthy donors. The study, taken as a whole, reports: Analyzed later, most CMV-associated TCR beta chains appeared HLA-restricted. A later analysis found TCR association rates differed by HLA locus, highest for DRB1 and lowest for HLA-C.

Healthy people donating bone marrow made up the donors. CDR1 is WSHSY and CDR2 is SAAADI in the germline V gene. With 7 bases removed from V and 6 bases from J, the gap between germline ends came to 18 bases. The CDR3 extends over 14 amino acids. Notes on this clone: What it binds is unknown.

Amplification used 60 Vbeta primers and 13 Jbeta primers. TCRdb's copy holds only in-frame clones and misses some; the assay was immunoSEQ multiplex PCR. Among more than 85,000 clones listed, around 77% were seen once. This clonotype originated in a female donor in good health and CMV-seronegative. Sequencing used PBMCs. This chain links TRBV10-2 with TRBJ1-1; D is perhaps TRBD1 (5 bases). The CDR3 region is CASIDGGSRSEAFF. The CDR3 region has the DNA TGCGCCAGCATTGATGGGGGGTCACGATCTGAAGCTTTCTTT.